One and the same sample provided the 11 T cell receptor beta chains below, sequenced in a study of shared clonotypes between healthy human individuals. CD8 cells classed as naive were CD45RO-negative and positively selected for CCR7, excluding terminally differentiated effector memory CD45RA+ cells. Profiled with immunoSEQ multiplex PCR; TCRdb holds only in-frame clones, not every one. The table has about 2.1 million clones, under 95% seen once. The specimen was naive CD8+ T cells from PBMCs. The receptors come from a man between 18 and 35 years old in good health. Some clones in this sample may be carry-over from other donors' samples.

This clone was counted once. CDR3 in DNA: TGCGCCAGCAGGGATGGGAATGAGCAGTTCTTC. It encodes CASRDGNEQFF. This chain joins TRBV5-1 and TRBJ2-1; D call uncertain. CDR1 and CDR2 (germline): SGHRS, YFSETQ. This CDR3 has 11 residues. The V end lost 5 bases, the J end lost 7 bases, and 7 bases lay between the germline ends.

The chain combines TRBV29-1 with TRBJ2-5; the match to TRBD1 covers 7 bases. The CDR3 spans 14 residues. Germline-derived CDR1 and CDR2 are SQVTM and ANQGSEA. V was pared by 7 bases and J by 4 bases, with 12 bases of the junction left unmatched. In DNA, the CDR3 is TGCAGCGCCTTGATATTCAGGGGGAGAGAGACCCAGTACTTC. Encoded protein: CSALIFRGRETQYF.

The chain has TRBV7-8 and TRBJ2-1; 9 nucleotides line up with TRBD1. Trimming took 4 bases from V and 3 from J; bases not matched to a gene: 10. The CDR3 is 17 residues long. CDR1 and CDR2 (germline): SGHVS, FQNEAQ. The CDR3 region is CASSWPPGQGFYNEQFF. Written as DNA, the CDR3 is TGTGCCAGCAGCTGGCCCCCGGGACAGGGATTCTACAATGAGCAGTTCTTC.

The J gene is TRBJ1-5, the V gene TRBV10-3; D is uncertain. CDR1 ENHRY and CDR2 SYGVKD come from the germline V gene. The CDR3 runs to 15 residues. Trimming took off 0 bases at V and 3 bases at J, with 9 bases between the two ends. The DNA of the CDR3 is TGTGCCATCAGTGAGTCTCTACAGCTCAATCAGCCCCAGCATTTT. It specifies CAISESLQLNQPQHF.

The J gene is TRBJ1-5, the V gene TRBV27, with D maybe TRBD1 (6 bases). This CDR3 spans 14 amino acids. V was pared by 8 bases and J by 1 base, with 12 bases between. CDR1 and CDR2 from the germline V gene are MNHEY and SMNVEV (reference sequence). CDR3 in amino acids: CASGPTGSNQPQHF. In DNA form, the CDR3 reads TGTGCCAGCGGCCCTACAGGGAGCAATCAGCCCCAGCATTTT.

This chain uses TRBV14 with TRBJ2-7; 9 positions match TRBD2. This CDR3 region has 17 residues. With V trimmed by 0 bases and J by 5 bases, 11 bases remained unmatched. Per the germline V gene, CDR1 is SGHDN and CDR2 is FVKESK. The CDR3 is CASSQDSVGLALDEQYF. As DNA, the CDR3 is TGTGCCAGCAGCCAAGACAGCGTGGGACTAGCCCTCGACGAGCAGTACTTC.

This clone was recorded only once. The chain recombines TRBV4-2 with TRBJ2-7; D is possibly TRBD2 (6 bases). The V and J ends lost 2 bases and 0 bases respectively, with 11 bases between them. CDR1 and CDR2 from the germline V gene are LGHNA and YNFKEQ. There are 15 residues in the CDR3. The CDR3 spells CASSQRDSSSYEQYF. The CDR3 nucleotides are TGTGCCAGCAGCCAAAGGGACTCCAGCTCCTACGAGCAGTACTTC.

V is TRBV19 and J is TRBJ1-1, with D perhaps matching TRBD1 (5 bases). The CDR3 has 13 amino acids. Per the germline V gene, CDR1 is LNHDA and CDR2 is SQIVND (reference sequence). Trimming cost V 10 bases and J 11 bases, with 23 bases left between them. CDR3 DNA: TGTGCCACATTAGGAGCGGGGACTCGGGGTGCTTTCTTT. It specifies CATLGAGTRGAFF.

The chain uses TRBV2 and TRBJ2-7; no reliable D call. The CDR3 sequence is 11 residues long. Per germline, CDR1 SNHLY and CDR2 FYNNEI. The V and J ends lost 10 bases and 3 bases respectively, with 10 bases between them. In nucleotides, the CDR3 is TGTGCCAATGGCCAAAACTACGAGCAGTACTTC. Its protein product is CANGQNYEQYF.

J is TRBJ2-7 and V is TRBV29-1, with D perhaps TRBD2 (5 bases). V dropped 0 bases and J dropped 5 bases, with 8 bases sitting between them. Per the germline V gene, CDR1 is SQVTM and CDR2 is ANQGSEA. This CDR3 has 12 amino acids. The CDR3 reads CSVEEGANEQYF. The CDR3 coding sequence is TGCAGCGTTGAAGAGGGAGCGAACGAGCAGTACTTC.

The chain couples TRBV11-2 to TRBJ2-2, with D hard to call. The CDR3 sequence is 17 residues long. Looked up from germline, CDR1 is SGHAT and CDR2 is FQNNGV. Trimming removed 4 bases from V and 3 bases from J, with 18 bases in between. The CDR3 is CASSSPSPNPYTGELFF. CDR3 coding DNA: TGTGCCAGCAGCTCTCCGTCCCCCAACCCATACACCGGGGAGCTGTTTTTT.